Sequencing of this T cell receptor beta chain was carried out in a study of T cell changes during pregnancy in multiple sclerosis. Trimming pared 2 bases from V and 3 bases from J, leaving 10 bases between. The CDR3 is made up of 14 amino acids. Germline-derived CDR1 and CDR2 are MGHRA and YSYEKL. Here immunoSEQ multiplex PCR was the method, and the copy in TCRdb shows in-frame clones only, minus some. The data contain approximately 36,000 clones, 90% to 95% of them singletons. The sequencing used CD4+ T cells from peripheral blood mononuclear cells, collected in the first trimester of pregnancy. The chain recombines TRBV4-1 with TRBJ1-1, with a weak D call TRBD1 (6 bases). This receptor was obtained from a female donor with multiple sclerosis, enrolled in a pregnancy study. The CDR3 nucleotides are TGCGCCAGCAGCCAACTCACAGGGTACACTGAAGCTTTCTTT. Translating it yields CASSQLTGYTEAFF.